The sequence of this T cell receptor beta chain was determined in a study of T cell changes during pregnancy in multiple sclerosis. The ends lost 4 bases at V and 5 bases at J; junction bases unmatched: 5. This CDR3 region has 13 residues. Germline V lookup: CDR1 SGHDN, CDR2 FVKESK. The table came from immunoSEQ multiplex PCR; TCRdb's copy has only in-frame clones and leaves some out. The profile shows 45,000 to 65,000 clones, over 90% of them singletons. The clonotype comes from a female donor with multiple sclerosis, enrolled in a pregnancy study. The sample here was CD4+ T cells from peripheral blood mononuclear cells, taken in the second trimester of pregnancy. This chain connects TRBV14 to TRBJ2-7; 7 bases align to TRBD1. In DNA form, the CDR3 reads TGTGCCAGCAGCCTTGACAGGGTTAACGAGCAGTACTTC. Its translation: CASSLDRVNEQYF.